The 29 T cell receptor beta chains given below trace back to one sample, sequenced in a study of spatial heterogeneity in lung cancer. Time point here: blood at routine non-recurrence follow-up after resection. TCRdb reanalysed the 5' RACE reads using MiXCR and keeps one entry per CDR3 protein. The sample includes around 45,000 distinct CDR3 sequences, roughly 20% of them seen just once. This specimen consisted of PBMCs, obtained at follow-up. These receptors all stem from a female donor with early-stage non-small cell lung cancer.

This clonotype was detected many times. The chain links TRBV11-2 to TRBJ2-7, with D uncertain. Germline values: CDR1 SGHAT, CDR2 FQNNGV. Trimming shortened V by 3 bases and J by 6 bases, and 12 bases separated the two germline ends. This CDR3 spans 13 amino acids. The CDR3 DNA sequence: TGTGCCAGCAGCTTGGGGATCGCGGCCGAGCAGTACGTC. This encodes CASSLGIAAEQYV.

This clonotype showed up many times. CDR3: CASTRGLAGGRGEQFF. The CDR3 region has the DNA TGTGCCAGCACCCGAGGACTAGCGGGGGGGCGGGGTGAGCAGTTCTTC. The chain carries TRBV12-3 or TRBV12-4 and TRBJ2-1; 15 nucleotides align to TRBD2. The CDR3 contains 16 residues. Trimming removed 7 bases from V and 9 bases from J; junction bases left unmatched: 10.

This clonotype was observed a handful of times. This CDR3 reads CASSQGRASGANVLTF. DNA for the CDR3: TGCGCCAGCAGCCAAGGTAGGGCCTCTGGGGCCAACGTCCTGACTTTC. The V gene is TRBV4-1, the J gene TRBJ2-6; D is unclear. V gave up 1 base and J gave up 0 bases, with 7 bases separating them. The CDR3 consists of 16 residues. The germline V gene has CDR1 MGHRA and CDR2 YSYEKL.

This clonotype has ten or more counts. This rearrangement joins TRBV9 to TRBJ2-1, with D possibly TRBD2 on 6 matching bases. Deletions cut 0 bases from V and 8 bases from J, with 12 bases between. This CDR3 contains 14 residues. The germline V gene has CDR1 SGDLS and CDR2 YYNGEE. Here the CDR3 reads CASSVALAWDEQFF. The CDR3 region has the DNA TGTGCCAGCAGCGTAGCACTAGCCTGGGATGAGCAGTTCTTC.

DNA for the CDR3: TGTGCCAGCAGCAAACACGTTTGGGGGGGTATGACTGAAGCTTTCTTT. Residues: CASSKHVWGGMTEAFF. The chain has TRBV9 and TRBJ1-1; possibly TRBD1 for D (5 bases). The V gene's germline CDR1 is SGDLS and CDR2 YYNGEE. V was shortened by 4 bases and J by 5 bases, with 21 bases between the two germline ends. The CDR3 length is 16 residues.

The table lists this clonotype with a few counts. V usage is TRBV2 and J usage is TRBJ2-2, with 7 bases lining up with TRBD2. The CDR3 contains 14 residues. With 7 bases clipped from V and 4 bases from J, the junction kept 6 bases outside the gene matches. Germline V gene lookup returns CDR1 SNHLY and CDR2 FYNNEI. The CDR3 protein is CASTLLASTGELFF. CDR3 bases: TGTGCCAGCACCTTACTAGCGTCCACCGGGGAGCTGTTTTTT.

The chain employs TRBV12-3 or TRBV12-4 and TRBJ2-5; tentative D call: TRBD2 (5 bases). There are 16 residues in the CDR3. Trimming took 3 bases from V and 2 from J, leaving 16 bases between them. Here the CDR3 reads CASSLGPGMAQETQYF. The DNA of the CDR3 is TGTGCCAGCAGTTTGGGCCCCGGGATGGCTCAAGAGACCCAGTACTTC.

The chain combines TRBV12-3 or TRBV12-4 with TRBJ1-3; 8 nucleotides match TRBD1. CDR3 length: 14 amino acids. J was trimmed by 4 bases and V by 6 bases; bases with no gene match: 5. The CDR3 coding sequence is TGTGCCAGCAGGAGGACAGGGAAAGGAAACACCATATATTTT. Amino acids: CASRRTGKGNTIYF.

The sample holds a few counts of this clonotype. The J gene is TRBJ2-3, the V gene TRBV5-1; D is perhaps TRBD2 (5 bases). This CDR3 has 16 residues. The V end was cut by 3 bases, the J end by 0 bases, with 14 bases between. Germline CDR1 SGHRS, CDR2 YFSETQ. CDR3: CASSSLIRGSTDTQYF. CDR3 nucleotide sequence: TGCGCCAGCAGCTCCCTGATCCGGGGAAGCACAGATACGCAGTATTTT. Looking up the rest from reference TRBV5-1 and TRBJ2-3 gives the full variable domain: KAGVTQTPRYLIKTRGQQVTLSCSPISGHRSVSWYQQTPGQGLQFLFEYFSETQRNKGNFPGRFSGRQFSNSRSEMNVSTLELGDSALYLCASSSLIRGSTDTQYFGPGTRLTVL.

V usage is TRBV3-1 and J usage is TRBJ1-3; D unresolved. There are 16 residues in the CDR3. Germline V CDR1 and CDR2: LGHDT, YNNKEL (reference sequence). Trimming cost V 8 bases and J 0 bases, with 17 bases left between them. CDR3 bases: TGTGCCAGCGCCTCTGACTCAAAAAGCTCTGGAAACACCATATATTTT. Its translation is CASASDSKSSGNTIYF.

The chain carries TRBV29-1 and TRBJ2-3; perhaps TRBD1 as D (6 bases). This CDR3 comprises 15 residues. The V and J ends lost 4 bases and 0 bases respectively, with 14 bases between them. The germline gives CDR1 SQVTM, CDR2 ANQGSEA. CDR3 in amino acids: CSVVVAGQSTDTQYF. CDR3 coding DNA: TGCAGCGTTGTGGTCGCTGGACAGAGCACAGATACGCAGTATTTT.

The chain joins TRBV12-3 or TRBV12-4 to TRBJ2-1; 10 bases map to TRBD1. This CDR3 has 15 amino acids. V lost 5 bases to trimming and J lost 2 bases; unmatched junction nucleotides: 3. The CDR3 protein is CASSIGQGAYNEQFF. The CDR3 nucleotides are TGTGCCAGCAGTATCGGACAGGGGGCCTACAATGAGCAGTTCTTC.

This clonotype came up a few times. The gene calls are TRBV2 and TRBJ2-7; D possibly corresponds to TRBD2 (5 bases). V was shortened by 3 bases and J by 3 bases, with 18 bases between the two germline ends. This CDR3 spans 16 amino acids. Per germline, CDR1 SNHLY and CDR2 FYNNEI. The CDR3 coding sequence is TGTGCCAGCAGTGACCCCCGGGGTGGGCTCCTCTACGAGCAGTACTTC. This translates into CASSDPRGGLLYEQYF.

The V call is TRBV18, the J call TRBJ1-1; 9 bases map to TRBD1. The germline V gene encodes CDR1 KGHSH and CDR2 LQKENI. V was pared by 1 base and J by 0 bases, with 3 bases of the junction left unmatched. This CDR3 has 16 amino acids. The CDR3 is CASSPRGQGMNTEAFF. CDR3 in DNA: TGTGCCAGCTCACCACGCGGACAGGGGATGAACACTGAAGCTTTCTTT.

The CDR3 DNA reads TGTGCCAGCAGTTTATCTCCAGGGGGCAAGGTGAACGAGCAGTACTTC. It is translated as CASSLSPGGKVNEQYF. The gene calls are TRBV12-3 or TRBV12-4 and TRBJ2-7; 8 bases map to TRBD1. CDR3 length: 16 residues. The junction had 11 bases not matched to a gene; V was cut back by 2 bases and J by 5 bases.

The table lists this clonotype with many counts. This sequence joins TRBV5-1 and TRBJ2-1, with 10 bases that match TRBD2. Looked up from germline, CDR1 is SGHRS and CDR2 is YFSETQ. The CDR3 runs to 16 residues. The junction had 3 bases not matched to a gene; V was cut back by 3 bases and J by 0 bases. This chain's CDR3 is CASSSTSGVSYNEQFF. Written as DNA, the CDR3 is TGCGCCAGCAGCTCCACTAGCGGGGTCTCCTACAATGAGCAGTTCTTC.

This clonotype was found a few times. The chain uses TRBV14 and TRBJ2-1, with a possible D match to TRBD1 (5 bases). V gave up 8 bases and J gave up 4 bases, with 15 bases separating them. This CDR3 is 14 amino acids long. The germline V gene has CDR1 SGHDN and CDR2 FVKESK. CDR3 in amino acids: CASQGLGEYNEQFF. The CDR3, as DNA: TGTGCCAGCCAGGGTCTCGGCGAGTACAATGAGCAGTTCTTC.

The gene calls are TRBV5-1 and TRBJ2-5; 8 bases agree with TRBD2. The CDR3 spans 16 residues. The germline CDR1 and CDR2 sequences are SGHRS and YFSETQ. The V gene end was trimmed by 0 bases and the J gene end by 3 bases; junction bases not matched to a gene: 7. CDR3 in amino acids: CASSLGGLVSEETQYF. CDR3 DNA: TGCGCCAGCAGCTTGGGGGGACTAGTCAGTGAAGAGACCCAGTACTTC.

This clonotype was observed many times. The genes are TRBV19 and TRBJ2-7, with TRBD2 identical over 7 bases. CDR1 and CDR2 from the germline V gene are LNHDA and SQIVND (reference sequence). CDR3 length: 16 amino acids. The trim removed 4 bases at V and 0 bases at J, leaving 9 bases unmatched. The CDR3 sequence: CASSRAAAGLSYEQYF. As DNA, the CDR3 is TGTGCCAGTAGTAGAGCAGCAGCGGGACTCTCCTACGAGCAGTACTTC.

This clonotype was counted between two and nine times. The genes are TRBV9 and TRBJ2-1, with D perhaps matching TRBD1 (8 bases). The CDR3 loop spans 14 amino acids. Germline V gene lookup returns CDR1 SGDLS and CDR2 YYNGEE. V gave up 4 bases and J gave up 5 bases, with 13 bases separating them. The CDR3 DNA follows: TGTGCCAGCAGCCACAGGGGGGGAGACAATGAGCAGTTCTTC. Its translation is CASSHRGGDNEQFF.

This clonotype was observed a handful of times. This chain connects TRBV20-1 to TRBJ2-1, with TRBD2 matching over 7 bases. The germline CDR1 and CDR2 sequences are DFQATT and SNEGSKA (reference sequence). CDR3 length equals 13 residues. Losses at the gene ends were 4 bases for V and 15 bases for J; bases not matched to a gene: 15. The CDR3 protein is CSAIPRTSRVLFF. In DNA, the CDR3 is TGCAGTGCTATTCCTAGGACTAGTAGAGTTCTGTTCTTC.

The rearrangement joins TRBV6-5 to TRBJ1-1; 7 bases agree with TRBD1. Trimming at V came to 0 bases and at J to 0 bases, leaving 4 bases not matched to a gene. There are 16 residues in the CDR3. Germline V gives CDR1 MNHEY, CDR2 SVGAGI. The CDR3 reads CASSYSGTGVNTEAFF. The CDR3 nucleotides are TGTGCCAGCAGTTACTCTGGTACAGGGGTGAACACTGAAGCTTTCTTT.

This clonotype was seen only a few times. The chain carries TRBV20-1 and TRBJ2-7; 12 positions match TRBD2. Germline CDR1 DFQATT, CDR2 SNEGSKA (reference sequence). With V trimmed by 5 bases and J by 4 bases, 3 bases remained unmatched. This CDR3 is built from 13 residues. The CDR3 DNA sequence: TGCAGTGCTTCTAGCGGGAGGGGTTACGAGCAGTACTTC. The encoded protein is CSASSGRGYEQYF.

For the CDR3, the DNA is TGTGCCAGCAGCATCGGACTATCGGGAGATACGCAGTATTTT. Translating gives CASSIGLSGDTQYF. This rearrangement joins TRBV9 to TRBJ2-3; possible D gene TRBD2, 6 bases. This CDR3 spans 14 amino acids. The germline V gene has CDR1 SGDLS and CDR2 YYNGEE. With 4 bases removed from V and 5 bases from J, the gap between germline ends came to 14 bases.

This chain connects TRBV7-9 to TRBJ2-1; possibly TRBD1 for D (5 bases). The V gene lost 4 bases and the J gene lost 8 bases, with 18 bases spanning the gap. The germline V gene encodes CDR1 SEHNR and CDR2 FQNEAQ (reference sequence). The length of the CDR3 is 15 residues. The CDR3 here is CASSSGRAPVHEQFF. DNA of the CDR3: TGTGCCAGCAGCTCAGGGCGCGCCCCGGTACATGAGCAGTTCTTC.

The sample holds many counts of this clonotype. The chain links TRBV6-2 or TRBV6-3 to TRBJ2-2; D unresolved. The CDR3 sequence is 21 residues long. Germline V CDR1 and CDR2: MNHEY, SVGEGT. V dropped 6 bases and J dropped 6 bases, with 35 bases sitting between them. This CDR3 is CASSYDPAYWPGQTNPGELFF. CDR3 sequence (DNA): TGTGCCAGCAGCTATGACCCTGCTTACTGGCCAGGCCAAACAAACCCCGGGGAGCTGTTTTTT.

The chain employs TRBV7-6 and TRBJ2-5; weak D call: TRBD1 (5 bases). The V gene's germline CDR1 is SGHVS and CDR2 FNYEAQ. This CDR3 contains 16 residues. DNA of the CDR3: TGTGTCCCCGACACAGGAATGATATCAGCCCAAGAGACCCAGTACTTC. Translated, it gives CVPDTGMISAQETQYF.

At least ten counts were recorded for this clonotype. The gene calls are TRBV9 and TRBJ1-1, with D unclear. V lost 0 bases and J 4 bases, leaving 13 bases between the germline ends. This CDR3 is built from 15 residues. The V gene's germline CDR1 is SGDLS and CDR2 YYNGEE. DNA for the CDR3: TGTGCCAGCAGCGTAGAACCACGTCGGGGCACTGAAGCTTTCTTT. Translated, it gives CASSVEPRRGTEAFF. The full variable domain, rest sourced from reference TRBV9 and TRBJ1-1, is DSGVTQTPKHLITATGQRVTLRCSPRSGDLSVYWYQQSLDQGLQFLIQYYNGEERAKGNILERFSAQQFPDLHSELNLSSLELGDSALYFCASSVEPRRGTEAFFGQGTRLTVV.

V gene TRBV3-1 combines with J gene TRBJ1-1, with TRBD1 matching 7 bases. The CDR3 spans 15 residues. In germline, CDR1 is LGHDT, CDR2 YNNKEL (reference sequence). The trim removed 4 bases at V and 6 bases at J, leaving 11 bases unmatched. CDR3 region: CASSRLEGAISEAFF. The CDR3 nucleotides are TGTGCCAGCAGCCGACTGGAGGGGGCTATATCTGAAGCTTTCTTT.